Shown below are 8 T cell receptor beta chains from a single sample sequenced in a study of cytomegalovirus exposure and HLA in healthy donors. PCR used 60 Vbeta primers and 13 Jbeta primers. Clones were sequenced by immunoSEQ multiplex PCR, and TCRdb holds only the in-frame ones, with some missing. The data hold more than 150,000 clones, with over 65% observed a single time. Source material: PBMCs. Every receptor here comes from a man in his late teens or twenties in good health and CMV-seronegative.

The gene calls are TRBV2 and TRBJ1-1; TRBD1 matches at 8 bases. Germline loops: CDR1 SNHLY, CDR2 FYNNEI. J gave up 5 bases and V 7 bases, and 9 bases lay outside the gene matches. The CDR3 spans 14 residues. Here the CDR3 reads CASTAGQEVTEAFF. The CDR3 DNA reads TGTGCCAGCACCGCGGGACAGGAAGTGACTGAAGCTTTCTTT.

This clone was counted once. The J gene is TRBJ2-7, the V gene TRBV18, with 9 bases matching TRBD2. V was clipped by 5 bases and J by 0 bases; unmatched bases: 2. Germline assignment: CDR1 KGHSH and CDR2 LQKENI. This CDR3 has 14 amino acids. This chain's CDR3 is CASSSSGASYEQYF. In nucleotides, the CDR3 is TGTGCCAGCTCATCTAGCGGGGCCTCCTACGAGCAGTACTTC.

This chain joins TRBV9 and TRBJ1-5; no clear D. Germline values: CDR1 SGDLS, CDR2 YYNGEE. The CDR3 has 12 amino acids. With 4 bases removed from V and 7 bases from J, the gap between germline ends came to 9 bases. CDR3 residues: CASSSPGQPQHF. In nucleotides, the CDR3 is TGTGCCAGCAGCTCCCCCGGGCAGCCCCAGCATTTT.

The chain couples TRBV28 to TRBJ2-5; the match to TRBD2 covers 10 bases. CDR1 and CDR2 (germline): MDHEN, SYDVKM. After removal of 5 bases from V and 0 bases from J, the junction contained 6 bases not matched to a gene. The CDR3 has 16 residues. The CDR3 sequence: CASSPTSGPDQETQYF. For the CDR3, the DNA is TGTGCCAGCAGTCCGACTAGCGGGCCAGACCAAGAGACCCAGTACTTC.

The J gene is TRBJ1-3, the V gene TRBV21-1. TRBV21-1 is annotated as a pseudogene. This CDR3 is 16 amino acids long. For the CDR3, the DNA is TGTGCCAGCAGCAAAGGGTCCCTAAGCTCTGGAAACACCATATATTTT. Its translation is CASSKGSLSSGNTIYF.

The chain uses TRBV5-6 and TRBJ2-3, with TRBD2 matching 8 bases. CDR3 length: 12 amino acids. The germline CDR1 and CDR2 sequences are SGHDT and YYEEEE. V gave up 3 bases and J gave up 8 bases; unmatched junction bases: 2. The CDR3 region has the DNA TGTGCCAGCAGCTCGGGGGGGGGTACGCAGTATTTT. Its protein product is CASSSGGGTQYF. Drawing the rest from reference TRBV5-6 and TRBJ2-3, the complete variable domain is DAGVTQSPTHLIKTRGQQVTLRCSPKSGHDTVSWYQQALGQGPQFIFQYYEEEERQRGNFPDRFSGHQFPNYSSELNVNALLLGDSALYLCASSSGGGTQYFGPGTRLTVL.

This clone came up a few times. The chain couples TRBV7-9 to TRBJ1-1; 9 nucleotides align to TRBD1. Trimming at V came to 6 bases and at J to 5 bases, leaving 7 bases not matched to a gene. Germline V gives CDR1 SEHNR, CDR2 FQNEAQ (reference sequence). This CDR3 has 14 residues. The CDR3 region is CASSSGTGRTEAFF. The CDR3 DNA reads as TGTGCCAGCAGTTCCGGGACAGGGAGGACTGAAGCTTTCTTT.

V gene TRBV5-4 combines with J gene TRBJ1-4, with 9 bases matching TRBD1. The length of the CDR3 is 15 residues. Germline loops: CDR1 SGHNT, CDR2 YYREEE (reference sequence). The J segment lost 5 bases and the V segment lost 3 bases, leaving 5 bases of the junction unmatched. The CDR3 DNA sequence: TGTGCCAGCAGCTCCCGGGGACAGGGCAATGAAAAACTGTTTTTT. Translating gives CASSSRGQGNEKLFF.